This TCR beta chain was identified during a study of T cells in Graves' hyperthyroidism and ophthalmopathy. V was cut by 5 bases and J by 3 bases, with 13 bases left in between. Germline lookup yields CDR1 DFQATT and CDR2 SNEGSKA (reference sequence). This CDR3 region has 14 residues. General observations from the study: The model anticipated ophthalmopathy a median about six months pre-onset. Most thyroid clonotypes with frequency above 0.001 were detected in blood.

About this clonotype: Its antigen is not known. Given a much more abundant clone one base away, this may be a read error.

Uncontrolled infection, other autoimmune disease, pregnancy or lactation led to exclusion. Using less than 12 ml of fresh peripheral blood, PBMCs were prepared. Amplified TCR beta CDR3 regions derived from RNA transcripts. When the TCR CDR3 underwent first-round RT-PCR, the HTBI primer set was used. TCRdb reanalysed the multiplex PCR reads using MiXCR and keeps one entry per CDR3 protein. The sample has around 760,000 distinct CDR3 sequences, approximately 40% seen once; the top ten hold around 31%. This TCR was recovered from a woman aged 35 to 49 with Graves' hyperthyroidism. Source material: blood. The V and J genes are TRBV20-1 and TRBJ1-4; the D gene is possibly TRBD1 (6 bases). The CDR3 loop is CSADDRSPNEKLFF. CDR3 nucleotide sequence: TGCAGTGCTGACGACAGGAGTCCTAATGAAAAACTGTTTTTT.